These 22 T cell receptor beta chains originate from one sample sequenced in a study of beta chain features in type 1 diabetes. Findings and caveats of the study: Patients with Type 1 diabetes showed moderately but significantly shorter TCRB CDR3s in all four CD4+ subsets.

These receptors have no known antigen. The isolated RNA, all of it, was reverse transcribed, so expressed TCRB transcripts were what got sequenced. TCRdb keeps only in-frame clones here, not all; method: immunoSEQ multiplex PCR. This sample has about 120,000 clones, with 15% to 20% found just once. The sequencing sample was made of central memory CD4+ T cells from blood. All receptors come from a man aged 18 to 35 with type 1 diabetes.

The chain employs TRBV25-1 and TRBJ2-1; D gene unclear. This CDR3 has 11 amino acids. CDR1 is MGHDK and CDR2 is SYGVNS in the germline V gene. V lost 6 bases to trimming and J lost 10 bases, with 10 bases between them. The CDR3: CASSSSLEQFF. The DNA of the CDR3 is TGTGCCAGCAGCTCTAGTCTCGAGCAGTTCTTC.

The V and J genes are TRBV27 and TRBJ2-2; D may be TRBD1 (5 bases). V lost 6 bases to trimming and J lost 1 base, with 9 bases between them. The CDR3 loop spans 14 amino acids. Germline CDR1 reads MNHEY; CDR2 reads SMNVEV (reference sequence). The CDR3 region is CASRGHKNTGELFF. The CDR3 DNA reads as TGTGCCAGCAGAGGACATAAGAACACCGGGGAGCTGTTTTTT.

Only a few counts were recorded for this clone. The chain links TRBV2 to TRBJ2-7; D gene uncertain. CDR1 is SNHLY and CDR2 is FYNNEI in the germline V gene. V was clipped by 3 bases and J by 1 base, with 10 bases between them. The CDR3 consists of 14 residues. CDR3 coding DNA: TGTGCCAGCAGTGAGGGTTCTTGGTCCTACGAGCAGTACTTC. This codes for CASSEGSWSYEQYF.

The chain links TRBV18 to TRBJ2-3; 13 positions agree with TRBD2. Per the germline V gene, CDR1 is KGHSH and CDR2 is LQKENI. The CDR3 runs to 18 residues. Losses at the gene ends were 0 bases for V and 1 base for J; bases not matched to a gene: 4. The chain's CDR3 is CASSPPGLAGVGTDTQYF. The CDR3 bases are TGTGCCAGCTCACCACCCGGACTAGCGGGAGTTGGCACAGATACGCAGTATTTT.

This clone came up a few times. A single base is all that separates this from a far larger clone, so a read error is likely. The V and J genes are TRBV30 and TRBJ1-2; tentatively, D is TRBD1 (6 bases). Germline V gene data show CDR1 as GTSNPN and CDR2 as SVGIG (reference sequence). This CDR3 comprises 13 residues. V lost 4 bases to trimming and J lost 6 bases, with 15 bases between them. CDR3 protein: CAWIGGPGDGYTF. The CDR3 bases are TGTGCCTGGATTGGGGGCCCGGGCGATGGCTACACCTTC.

This clone was counted only a few times. The chain has TRBV5-4 and TRBJ2-7, with D perhaps matching TRBD2 (5 bases). Germline loops: CDR1 SGHNT, CDR2 YYREEE (reference sequence). This CDR3 region has 14 residues. Trimming removed 1 base from V and 0 bases from J, with 8 bases in between. As DNA, the CDR3 is TGTGCCAGCAGCTTGCCTAGCCCCTCCTACGAGCAGTACTTC. Its translation: CASSLPSPSYEQYF.

The chain links TRBV7-2 to TRBJ1-1, with D hard to call. In germline, CDR1 is SGHTA, CDR2 FQGNSA. Trimming shortened V by 5 bases and J by 0 bases, and 13 bases separated the two germline ends. CDR3 length: 15 amino acids. The CDR3 loop reads CASSEVYYVNTEAFF. The DNA of the CDR3 is TGTGCCAGCAGCGAGGTGTATTATGTGAACACTGAAGCTTTCTTT.

V and J are TRBV27 and TRBJ2-5; 7 nucleotides match TRBD1. V dropped 7 bases and J dropped 3; count of bases not matched to a gene: 8. The CDR3 covers 14 residues. Looked up from germline, CDR1 is MNHEY and CDR2 is SMNVEV (reference sequence). CDR3 nucleotides: TGTGCCAGCACCTCGGACAGGAAGGAAGAGACCCAGTACTTC. Translated: CASTSDRKEETQYF.

The chain uses TRBV9 and TRBJ2-1; 9 bases line up with TRBD2. CDR3 size: 16 residues. Germline lookup yields CDR1 SGDLS and CDR2 YYNGEE. Unmatched junction bases numbered 4, after V lost 0 bases and J lost 3 bases. In nucleotides, the CDR3 is TGTGCCAGCAGCGTAGGAGCTAGCGGGAACTACAATGAGCAGTTCTTC. It translates to CASSVGASGNYNEQFF.

This clone was counted between two and nine times. V is TRBV25-1 and J is TRBJ1-2, with 8 nucleotides matching TRBD1. Germline V CDR1 and CDR2: MGHDK, SYGVNS. Losses at the gene ends were 3 bases for V and 4 bases for J; bases not matched to a gene: 4. The CDR3 consists of 14 residues. The CDR3 DNA is TGTGCCAGCAGTGAGGCAGGGGGCATCTATGGCTACACCTTC. Amino acid sequence: CASSEAGGIYGYTF.

This clone was found a few times. The gene calls are TRBV7-9 and TRBJ1-1; possible D gene TRBD1, 6 bases. Between the trimmed V and J ends, which lost 3 bases and 1 base, there was a span of 9 bases. The CDR3 extends over 14 amino acids. Germline V gives CDR1 SEHNR, CDR2 FQNEAQ (reference sequence). The CDR3 loop is CASSLGHTNTEAFF. In nucleotides, the CDR3 is TGTGCCAGCAGCTTGGGACATACGAACACTGAAGCTTTCTTT.

This clone was seen a handful of times. The chain employs TRBV2 and TRBJ2-4; possibly TRBD1 for D (6 bases). Germline assignment: CDR1 SNHLY and CDR2 FYNNEI. CDR3 length: 12 residues. The V end was cut by 4 bases, the J end by 15 bases, with 16 bases between. CDR3 sequence: CASSAERGQRYF. The CDR3 DNA reads as TGTGCCAGCAGTGCGGAAAGGGGACAACGGTACTTC.

This clone was seen only a few times. V gene TRBV29-1 combines with J gene TRBJ2-7, with TRBD2 matching over 8 bases. This CDR3 region has 11 residues. Germline loops: CDR1 SQVTM, CDR2 ANQGSEA. V was clipped by 6 bases and J by 6 bases; unmatched bases: 4. The CDR3 DNA reads TGCAGCGTCGCCGCGGGGGGCGAGCAGTACTTC. Its translation: CSVAAGGEQYF.

This clone was observed a few times. This chain joins TRBV2 and TRBJ1-5; a possible D gene is TRBD1 (6 bases). The CDR3 runs 13 residues. Looked up from germline, CDR1 is SNHLY and CDR2 is FYNNEI. V lost 7 bases to trimming and J lost 5 bases, with 12 bases between them. For the CDR3, the DNA is TGTGCCAGCAAGGGTCCAGGGGATCAGCCCCAGCATTTT. It translates to CASKGPGDQPQHF.

The chain recombines TRBV29-1 with TRBJ2-3, with 13 bases lining up with TRBD2. The CDR3 length is 15 residues. V gave up 7 bases and J gave up 4 bases; unmatched junction bases: 8. The germline V gene has CDR1 SQVTM and CDR2 ANQGSEA. The CDR3, as DNA: TGCAGCGCGGTCGGACTAGCGGGAGTACCAGATACGCAGTATTTT. This gives the protein CSAVGLAGVPDTQYF.

The chain combines TRBV6-5 with TRBJ2-3; 11 positions agree with TRBD1. V was pared by 4 bases and J by 6 bases, with 6 bases of the junction left unmatched. The CDR3 contains 15 residues. Germline assignment: CDR1 MNHEY and CDR2 SVGAGI. The CDR3 sequence is CASSSRDRGSDTQYF. CDR3 sequence (DNA): TGTGCCAGCAGTTCCCGGGACAGGGGGTCGGATACGCAGTATTTT.

The V and J genes are TRBV30 and TRBJ2-3; D not resolved. The V end lost 0 bases, the J end lost 4 bases, and 17 bases lay between the germline ends. The CDR3 sequence is 16 residues long. CDR1 is GTSNPN, CDR2 SVGIG, per germline (reference sequence). The CDR3 DNA reads TGTGCCTGGAGTGTCGAAGGTTTCAATTACGCAGATACGCAGTATTTT. Residues: CAWSVEGFNYADTQYF.

V and J are TRBV4-3 and TRBJ1-2, with D possibly TRBD1 on 6 matching bases. CDR1 and CDR2 from the germline V gene are LGHNA and YSLEER. This CDR3 region has 14 residues. V was cut by 0 bases and J by 8 bases, with 13 bases left in between. CDR3 sequence reads: CASSQDPGARGYTF. DNA of the CDR3: TGCGCCAGCAGCCAAGATCCGGGGGCGCGAGGCTACACCTTC.

This clone was recorded a few times. The chain uses TRBV29-1 and TRBJ2-4, with TRBD1 identical over 12 bases. This CDR3 comprises 13 residues. Germline-derived CDR1 and CDR2 are SQVTM and ANQGSEA. V lost 4 bases, J lost 9 bases, and 4 bases stayed unmatched. CDR3 nucleotides: TGCAGCGTTGGGGACAGGGGGCAGGGCATTCAGTACTTC. Encoded protein: CSVGDRGQGIQYF.

As for this clone: Other DNA sequences within the sample encode an identical CDR3. The chain links TRBV6-6 to TRBJ2-4; D is unresolved. The V end was cut by 7 bases, the J end by 7 bases, with 14 bases between. CDR1 is MNHNY, CDR2 SVGAGI, per germline (reference sequence). The CDR3 totals 13 residues. CDR3 nucleotides: TGTGCCAGCATCACCTCGGGTGGGAACATTCAGTACTTC. Translated, it gives CASITSGGNIQYF.

This clone was recorded a few times. The chain carries TRBV7-2 and TRBJ2-4; D gene uncertain. The CDR3 extends over 12 amino acids. V lost 5 bases and J lost 8, with 10 bases in between. CDR1 is SGHTA and CDR2 is FQGNSA in the germline V gene. The CDR3 reads CASSLYMDIQYF. CDR3 nucleotide sequence: TGTGCCAGCAGCCTGTACATGGACATTCAGTACTTC.

This clone appeared a few times. The J gene is TRBJ1-4, the V gene TRBV10-2; TRBD1 might be the D (5 bases). This CDR3 region has 13 residues. V was trimmed by 6 bases and J by 7 bases, leaving 12 bases between them. The germline V gene encodes CDR1 WSHSY and CDR2 SAAADI. The CDR3 here is CASSEGTLEKLFF. The CDR3 bases are TGCGCCAGCAGCGAGGGGACGCTTGAAAAACTGTTTTTT.